This T cell receptor beta chain came from a study of blood T cell repertoires in COVID-19. Study-wide background: There were acute and convalescent COVID-19 samples, and they came from the United States, Italy and Spain. Sources were T cells, B-cell-depleted T cells, or PBMCs; the material itself was cDNA or gDNA.

As originally analysed: Estimates of nucleated cell counts were drawn from the amplification of reference gene primers. Only in-frame clones appear in the TCRdb table, and some are missing; sequencing was by immunoSEQ multiplex PCR. Clone size and V and J calls were adopted from that table, with D and trimming inferred from the DNA. The profile covers 150,000 or so clones, with almost 85% appearing a single time and roughly 7.5% taken by the ten largest. Germline V gene data show CDR1 as LGHNT and CDR2 as FRNRAP. Trimming removed 1 base from V and 3 bases from J; junction bases left unmatched: 5. There are 16 residues in the CDR3.

Sequencing used peripheral blood. The TCR originated in a man aged 40-55 years who had recovered from COVID-19. The rearrangement uses TRBV12-5 and TRBJ1-4; 7 bases are a match to TRBD1. The CDR3 is CASGLDRGAANEKLFF. The CDR3 bases are TGTGCTAGTGGTTTGGACAGGGGTGCAGCTAATGAAAAACTGTTTTTT.